This T cell receptor beta chain was profiled in a study of neurological immune-mediated disorders. By 5'RACE with 10-nucleotide random UMIs, the cDNA was made. From the 5' RACE reads, TCRdb called clonotypes with MiXCR, one entry per CDR3 protein. The data show about 53,000 distinct CDR3 sequences, about 9.1% seen once. This clonotype came up many times. Per the germline V gene, CDR1 is DFQATT and CDR2 is SNEGSKA (reference sequence). The CDR3 is made up of 12 amino acids. V was clipped by 3 bases and J by 0 bases, with 5 bases between them. Time point here: longitudinal time-point 1 (baseline). This sequence was found in a woman in her thirties or forties in good health. Sequencing was done on a sample of PBMCs. V is TRBV20-1 and J is TRBJ2-5; D not resolved. The CDR3 DNA reads as TGCAGTGCTAGCGGGTACCAAGAGACCCAGTACTTC. Protein sequence: CSASGYQETQYF.